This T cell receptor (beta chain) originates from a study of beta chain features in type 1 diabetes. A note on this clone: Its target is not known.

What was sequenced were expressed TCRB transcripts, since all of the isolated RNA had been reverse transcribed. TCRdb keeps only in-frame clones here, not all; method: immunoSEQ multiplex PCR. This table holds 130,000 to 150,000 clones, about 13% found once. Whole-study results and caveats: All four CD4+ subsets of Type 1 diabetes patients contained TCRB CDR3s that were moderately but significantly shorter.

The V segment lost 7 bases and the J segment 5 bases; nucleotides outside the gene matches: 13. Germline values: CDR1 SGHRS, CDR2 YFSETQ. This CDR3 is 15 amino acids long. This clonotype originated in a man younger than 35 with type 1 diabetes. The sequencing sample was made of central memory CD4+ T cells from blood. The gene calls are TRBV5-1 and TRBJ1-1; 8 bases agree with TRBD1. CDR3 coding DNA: TGCGCCAGCCGCCCATCCGACAGGGGAAGTACTGAAGCTTTCTTT. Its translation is CASRPSDRGSTEAFF.